The clone carrying this T cell receptor beta chain was seen more than once but under ten times. Its antigen remains unidentified. The data originate from a study of CD8+ T cells in alopecia areata. Looking at the study overall: Twice daily, treated patients received 5 to 10 mg of oral tofacitinib. Findings and limits, study-wide: TCR sharing across patients was less clear than in mice, possibly HLA-related. Clonality in lesional scalp, especially alopecia totalis/universalis, exceeded that of normal scalp.

The CDR3 extends over 11 amino acids. Trimming took off 2 bases at V and 6 bases at J, with 6 bases between the two ends. Germline V CDR1 and CDR2: GTSNPN, SVGIG (reference sequence). RNA was isolated and reverse transcribed to cDNA, the sequencing template. Data came from immunoSEQ multiplex PCR; TCRdb stores just in-frame clones and leaves some out. The sample has fewer than 250,000 clones, 57% seen once. The receptor was isolated from a human donor with alopecia areata. The sample in question was CD4+ T cells sorted from blood, obtained at week 0. This chain connects TRBV30 to TRBJ2-3, with D unclear. The CDR3 is CAWSTVDTQYF. CDR3 coding DNA: TGTGCCTGGAGTACAGTGGATACGCAGTATTTT.